Sequencing of this T cell receptor beta chain was carried out in a study of blood T cell repertoires in COVID-19. Methods used by the authors: Amplification of reference gene primers provided the estimated nucleated cell counts. Clones were read by immunoSEQ multiplex PCR, and TCRdb kept only the in-frame ones, dropping some. Clone size and V and J calls were adopted from that table, with D and trimming inferred from the DNA. The table shows some 160,000 clones, with almost 80% occurring only once. Germline V gene data show CDR1 as SEHNR and CDR2 as FQNEAQ (reference sequence). Trimming took 1 base from V and 0 from J, leaving 10 bases between them. The CDR3 covers 16 residues.

This chain uses TRBV7-9 with TRBJ2-1; TRBD2 is a possible D gene (6 bases). The clonotype originates from a man aged 50 or older with active or convalescent COVID-19. Sequenced: peripheral blood. CDR3 coding DNA: TGTGCCAGCAGCTTAGGGGCGGGATCCTCCTACAATGAGCAGTTCTTC. It codes for CASSLGAGSSYNEQFF.